Following are 11 T cell receptor beta chains from one sample sequenced in a study of blood T cell repertoires in COVID-19. Sequenced by immunoSEQ multiplex PCR; TCRdb stores in-frame clones only, minus some. The table lists 440,000 or so clones, about nine tenths of them singletons. Material for sequencing was peripheral blood. Every receptor here comes from a woman in her forties with COVID-19, enrolled during active disease.

V and J are TRBV27 and TRBJ2-2; D is uncertain. The CDR3 has 14 residues. Germline CDR1 reads MNHEY; CDR2 reads SMNVEV (reference sequence). V lost 3 bases to trimming and J lost 0 bases, with 5 bases between them. The DNA of the CDR3 is TGTGCCAGCAGTTTTTCTACGAACACCGGGGAGCTGTTTTTT. Translating gives CASSFSTNTGELFF.

The chain is built from TRBV9 and TRBJ2-1, with 7 bases identical to TRBD2. The CDR3 sequence is 15 residues long. V shed 0 bases and J 3 bases; nucleotides not matched to a gene: 3. Germline CDR1 SGDLS, CDR2 YYNGEE. The DNA for the CDR3 is TGTGCCAGCAGCGTAGACGGGAGGTTCTACAATGAGCAGTTCTTC. This translates into CASSVDGRFYNEQFF. Full variable domain (remainder filled in from reference TRBV9 and TRBJ2-1): DSGVTQTPKHLITATGQRVTLRCSPRSGDLSVYWYQQSLDQGLQFLIQYYNGEERAKGNILERFSAQQFPDLHSELNLSSLELGDSALYFCASSVDGRFYNEQFFGPGTRLTVL.

This rearrangement joins TRBV27 to TRBJ2-7; 14 bases fit TRBD2. CDR3 length: 15 residues. From germline, CDR1 is MNHEY and CDR2 SMNVEV (reference sequence). V was clipped by 11 bases and J by 3 bases; unmatched bases: 9. The CDR3 loop reads CASSPGTSGSYEQYF. In DNA, the CDR3 is TGTGCCTCCTCCCCCGGGACTAGCGGGAGCTACGAGCAGTACTTC.

The genes are TRBV25-1 and TRBJ1-2, with D unclear. The germline V gene has CDR1 MGHDK and CDR2 SYGVNS. The CDR3 has 15 residues. The germline V and J ends were trimmed by 3 bases and 5 bases, with 16 bases remaining between them. The CDR3 region is CASSDNVRDLYGYTF. For the CDR3, the DNA is TGTGCCAGCAGTGATAATGTCCGCGACTTATATGGCTACACCTTC.

J is TRBJ1-6 and V is TRBV2; 8 bases are a match to TRBD1. Germline CDR1 SNHLY, CDR2 FYNNEI. J was trimmed by 2 bases and V by 5 bases; bases with no gene match: 5. The length of the CDR3 is 16 residues. The CDR3 here is CASSLQGVTYNSPLHF. In nucleotides, the CDR3 is TGTGCCAGCAGTTTACAGGGGGTGACCTATAATTCACCCCTCCACTTT.

V is TRBV15 and J is TRBJ2-1, with 13 bases fitting TRBD2. V shed 1 base, J shed 4 bases, and the junction held 7 bases outside the gene matches. Germline V gives CDR1 LNHNV, CDR2 YYDKDF (reference sequence). The CDR3 length is 18 residues. Here the CDR3 DNA reads TGTGCCACCAGCAGAGGACAGATGGGACTAGCGGGATACAATGAGCAGTTCTTC. Protein: CATSRGQMGLAGYNEQFF. The whole variable domain, remainder taken from reference TRBV15 and TRBJ2-1, is DAMVIQNPRYQVTQFGKPVTLSCSQTLNHNVMYWYQQKSSQAPKLLFHYYDKDFNNEADTPDNFQSRRPNTSFCFLDIRSPGLGDTAMYLCATSRGQMGLAGYNEQFFGPGTRLTVL.

The CDR3 protein is CASSTILRDRDGYTF. The CDR3 DNA sequence: TGTGCCAGTAGTACTATCCTCCGGGACAGGGATGGCTACACCTTC. This chain connects TRBV19 to TRBJ1-2; 9 bases fit TRBD1. V gave up 4 bases and J gave up 6 bases; unmatched junction bases: 9. This CDR3 is built from 15 residues. Looked up from germline, CDR1 is LNHDA and CDR2 is SQIVND (reference sequence).

The gene calls are TRBV2 and TRBJ1-6; 7 bases match TRBD1. With V trimmed by 5 bases and J by 2 bases, 6 bases remained unmatched. The CDR3 spans 16 residues. The germline V gene encodes CDR1 SNHLY and CDR2 FYNNEI. CDR3 DNA sequence: TGTGCCAGCAGTCCCCGGGACAGAACCTATAATTCACCCCTCCACTTT. Protein product: CASSPRDRTYNSPLHF.

V gene TRBV5-1 combines with J gene TRBJ2-1; a possible D gene is TRBD1 (6 bases). Trimming removed 4 bases at V and 7 bases at J, with 18 bases between. The CDR3 is 15 residues long. Germline V lookup: CDR1 SGHRS, CDR2 YFSETQ. The CDR3, as DNA: TGCGCCAGCAGCCGGACAGCAGGAAAGCCTAATGAGCAGTTCTTC. Translated: CASSRTAGKPNEQFF.

This chain connects TRBV30 to TRBJ1-2, with a weak D call TRBD1 (6 bases). Germline loops: CDR1 GTSNPN, CDR2 SVGIG (reference sequence). CDR3 size: 17 residues. The germline V and J ends were trimmed by 4 bases and 0 bases, with 21 bases remaining between them. CDR3 in amino acids: CAWNRGHRDTTNYGYTF. The CDR3 DNA sequence: TGTGCCTGGAATCGTGGCCACAGGGATACCACTAACTATGGCTACACCTTC. The full variable domain, its missing parts supplied by reference TRBV30 and TRBJ1-2, is SQTIHQWPATLVQPVGSPLSLECTVEGTSNPNLYWYRQAAGRGLQLLFYSVGIGQISSEVPQNLSASRPQDRQFILSSKKLLLSDSGFYLCAWNRGHRDTTNYGYTFGSGTRLTVV.

The chain uses TRBV3-1 (or the pseudogene TRBV3-2) and TRBJ2-7, with D possibly matching TRBD1 (6 bases). The ends were cut back, 2 bases at V and 5 bases at J, with 10 bases in the middle. Germline lookup yields CDR1 LGHDT and CDR2 YNNKEL (reference sequence). The CDR3 consists of 13 residues. CDR3 in amino acids: CASSQPQGDEQYF. CDR3 bases: TGTGCCAGCAGCCAACCACAGGGCGACGAGCAGTACTTC.